This T cell receptor beta chain was captured in a study of OX40 agonist ivuxolimab in advanced cancers. Study-wide context: Patients were infused with ivuxolimab every 2 weeks at 0.01 to 10 mg/kg. General study points: In the 0.1-3.0 mg/kg groups, partial responders showed among the lowest expansion. Compared with CD4+, CD8+ T cells on average had more expanded clones.

Produced via immunoSEQ multiplex PCR; TCRdb's table is partial and in-frame only. The profile shows roughly 17,000 clones, over 75% of them singletons. On this clone itself: Its antigen is unknown.

Sequences were derived from CD4+ or CD8+ T cells sorted from blood, sampled in a trial of the OX40 agonist ivuxolimab. The clonotype originates from an adult with an advanced solid tumor such as melanoma, head and neck, liver or kidney cancer.

The CDR3 region has the DNA TGCGCCAGCAGTGAATCAGGGACCTACGAGCAGTACTTC. It yields the protein CASSESGTYEQYF. V gene TRBV10-1 combines with J gene TRBJ2-7; D possibly corresponds to TRBD1 (5 bases). The CDR3 extends over 13 amino acids. Germline CDR1 WNHNN, CDR2 SYGVQD (reference sequence). V was pared by 3 bases and J by 2 bases, with 8 bases between.